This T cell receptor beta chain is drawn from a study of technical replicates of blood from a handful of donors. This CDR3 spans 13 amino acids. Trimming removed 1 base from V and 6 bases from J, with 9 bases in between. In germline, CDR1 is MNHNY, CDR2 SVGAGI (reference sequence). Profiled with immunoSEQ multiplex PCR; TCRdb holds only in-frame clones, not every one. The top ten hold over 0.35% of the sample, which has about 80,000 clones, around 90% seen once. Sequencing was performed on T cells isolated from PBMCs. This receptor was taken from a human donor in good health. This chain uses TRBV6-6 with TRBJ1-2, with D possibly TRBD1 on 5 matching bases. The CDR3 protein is CASSYWAGHGYTF. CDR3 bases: TGTGCCAGCAGTTACTGGGCGGGGCATGGCTACACCTTC.